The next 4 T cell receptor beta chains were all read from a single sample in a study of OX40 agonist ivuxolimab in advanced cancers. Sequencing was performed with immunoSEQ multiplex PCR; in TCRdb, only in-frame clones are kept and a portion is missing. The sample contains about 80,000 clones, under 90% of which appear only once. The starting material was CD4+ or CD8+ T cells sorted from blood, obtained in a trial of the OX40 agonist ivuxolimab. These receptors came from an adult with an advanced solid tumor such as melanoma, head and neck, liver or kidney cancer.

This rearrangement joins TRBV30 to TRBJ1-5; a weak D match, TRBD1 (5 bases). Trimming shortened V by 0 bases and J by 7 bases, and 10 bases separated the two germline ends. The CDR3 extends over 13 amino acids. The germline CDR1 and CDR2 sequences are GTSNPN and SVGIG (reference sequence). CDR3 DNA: TGTGCCTGGAGTGTACCAGGGAGGCAGCCCCAGCATTTT. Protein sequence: CAWSVPGRQPQHF.

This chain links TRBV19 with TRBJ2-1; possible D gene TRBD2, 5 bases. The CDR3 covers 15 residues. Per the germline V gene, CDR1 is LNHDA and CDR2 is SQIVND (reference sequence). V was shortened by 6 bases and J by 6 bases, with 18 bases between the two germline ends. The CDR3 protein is CASRVPGSGVNEQFF. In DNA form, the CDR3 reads TGTGCCAGTAGGGTACCGGGCTCCGGGGTCAATGAGCAGTTCTTC.

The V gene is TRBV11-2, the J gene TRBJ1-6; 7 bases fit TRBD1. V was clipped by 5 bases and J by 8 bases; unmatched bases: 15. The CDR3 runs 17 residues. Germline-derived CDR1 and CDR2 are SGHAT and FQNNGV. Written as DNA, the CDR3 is TGTGCCAGCAGCCCTTCCTTGGGTGTGACAGGGTATTCACCCCTCCACTTT. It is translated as CASSPSLGVTGYSPLHF.

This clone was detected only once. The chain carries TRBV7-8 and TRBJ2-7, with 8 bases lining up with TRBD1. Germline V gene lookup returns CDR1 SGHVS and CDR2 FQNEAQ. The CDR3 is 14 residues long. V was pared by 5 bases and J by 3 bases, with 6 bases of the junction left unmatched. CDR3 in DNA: TGTGCCAGCAGCCCCGACACAGGGGGCTACGAGCAGTACGTC. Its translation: CASSPDTGGYEQYV.